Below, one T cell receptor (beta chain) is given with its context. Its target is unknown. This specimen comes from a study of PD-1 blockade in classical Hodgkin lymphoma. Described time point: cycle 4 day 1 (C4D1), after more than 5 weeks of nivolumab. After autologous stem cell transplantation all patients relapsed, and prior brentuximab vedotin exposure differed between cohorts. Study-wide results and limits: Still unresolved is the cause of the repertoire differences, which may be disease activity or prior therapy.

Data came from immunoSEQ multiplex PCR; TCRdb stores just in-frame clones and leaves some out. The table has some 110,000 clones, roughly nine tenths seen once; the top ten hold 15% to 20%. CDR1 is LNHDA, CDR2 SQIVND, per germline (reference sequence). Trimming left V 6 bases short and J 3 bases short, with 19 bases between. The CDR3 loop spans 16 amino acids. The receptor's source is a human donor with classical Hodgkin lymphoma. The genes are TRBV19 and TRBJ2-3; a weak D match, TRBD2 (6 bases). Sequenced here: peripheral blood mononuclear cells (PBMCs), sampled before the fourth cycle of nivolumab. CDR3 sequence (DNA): TGTGCCAGTAGCCGGCGGTCCGGGAGACTTACAGATACGCAGTATTTT. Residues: CASSRRSGRLTDTQYF.